A single sample is the source of the 23 T cell receptor beta chains below, sequenced in a study of blood T cells in healthy people across ages. Alongside a J-beta primer mix, a sample-barcoded 5' primer served in a second PCR lasting roughly 7 to 12 cycles. Using its own MiXCR run on the 5' RACE reads, TCRdb lists one record per CDR3 protein. The sample lists about 1.7 million distinct CDR3 sequences, 28% seen once, with approximately 7.7% in the top ten. The sample taken for sequencing was blood. Source of these receptors: a woman in her 30s in good health.

This chain joins TRBV20-1 and TRBJ1-1; TRBD1 aligns across 9 bases. Per germline, CDR1 DFQATT and CDR2 SNEGSKA (reference sequence). The CDR3 has 14 residues. V lost 1 base and J lost 2; bases outside the gene matches: 2. In DNA form, the CDR3 reads TGCAGTGCTAGAGCGACAGGGGGAAACACTGAAGCTTTCTTT. This codes for CSARATGGNTEAFF.

V and J are TRBV24-1 and TRBJ2-5; D unresolved. The CDR3 has 11 residues. V gave up 3 bases and J gave up 7 bases, with 5 bases separating them. Germline values: CDR1 KGHDR, CDR2 SFDVKD. CDR3: CATSDQWTQYF. The CDR3, as DNA: TGTGCCACCAGTGATCAGTGGACCCAGTACTTC.

The chain recombines TRBV7-3 with TRBJ2-3; D ambiguous. Germline-derived CDR1 and CDR2 are SGHTA and FQGTGA. This CDR3 is built from 15 residues. V lost 5 bases to trimming and J lost 0 bases, with 12 bases between them. The CDR3 nucleotides are TGTGCCAGCAGCCCTCACTTAGGTAGCACAGATACGCAGTATTTT. Its translation: CASSPHLGSTDTQYF.

The V call is TRBV10-3, the J call TRBJ1-1; D is unresolved. The CDR3 runs to 12 residues. In germline, CDR1 is ENHRY, CDR2 SYGVKD. Trimming stripped 7 bases from V and 6 bases from J, with 12 bases between. The CDR3 nucleotides are TGTGCCATCAATACCGATGGGGCTGAAGCTTTCTTT. It specifies CAINTDGAEAFF.

The chain employs TRBV7-2 and TRBJ2-3, with TRBD2 matching 9 bases. V gave up 3 bases and J gave up 1 base; unmatched junction bases: 8. The germline gives CDR1 SGHTA, CDR2 FQGNSA. The CDR3 sequence is 17 residues long. In nucleotides, the CDR3 is TGTGCCAGCAGCTTGGCGGGAGGGCCTGGGGGCACAGATACGCAGTATTTT. Translation gives CASSLAGGPGGTDTQYF.

This clonotype was counted ten times or more. The chain links TRBV24-1 to TRBJ2-5; 11 positions match TRBD2. Per the germline V gene, CDR1 is KGHDR and CDR2 is SFDVKD. This CDR3 comprises 16 residues. J was trimmed by 4 bases and V by 3 bases; bases with no gene match: 6. The CDR3 region has the DNA TGTGCCACCAGTGATCGGCGACTAGCGGGGCGAGAGACCCAGTACTTC. This sequence encodes CATSDRRLAGRETQYF.

The sample holds a few counts of this clonotype. For the CDR3, the DNA is TGCGCCAGCAGCTTTAGCGGGGGTGCCCTCTACGAGCAGTACTTC. Protein sequence: CASSFSGGALYEQYF. This chain links TRBV5-1 with TRBJ2-7; 9 nucleotides align to TRBD2. Germline lookup yields CDR1 SGHRS and CDR2 YFSETQ. V shed 2 bases, J shed 3 bases, and the junction held 6 bases outside the gene matches. CDR3 length equals 15 residues.

This clonotype was observed a few times. The CDR3 loop reads CSAKRQTQETQYF. CDR3 coding DNA: TGCAGTGCTAAGCGGCAGACCCAAGAGACCCAGTACTTC. The chain carries TRBV20-1 and TRBJ2-5; possibly TRBD2 for D (5 bases). V lost 4 bases, J lost 1 base, and 10 bases lay in between. This CDR3 region has 13 residues. Germline V gene data show CDR1 as DFQATT and CDR2 as SNEGSKA (reference sequence).

The gene calls are TRBV4-1 and TRBJ2-1, with 10 bases fitting TRBD2. The V gene's germline CDR1 is MGHRA and CDR2 YSYEKL. With 4 bases clipped from V and 6 bases from J, the junction kept 3 bases outside the gene matches. This CDR3 region has 14 residues. CDR3 in DNA: TGCGCCAGCAGCCGTAGCGGGGGGCTCAATGAGCAGTTCTTC. This sequence encodes CASSRSGGLNEQFF.

The genes are TRBV3-1 and TRBJ1-2; D unresolved. Between the trimmed V and J ends, which lost 4 bases and 3 bases, there was a span of 15 bases. Germline CDR1 LGHDT, CDR2 YNNKEL (reference sequence). CDR3 length: 15 amino acids. The CDR3 nucleotides are TGTGCCAGCAGCCTGTACACAGCCGGCGACTATGGCTACACCTTC. This sequence encodes CASSLYTAGDYGYTF.

The gene calls are TRBV6-5 and TRBJ2-7, with D uncertain. The germline CDR1 and CDR2 sequences are MNHEY and SVGAGI. V dropped 2 bases and J dropped 7 bases, with 12 bases sitting between them. CDR3 size: 13 residues. CDR3: CASSYDSFGEQYF. The CDR3, as DNA: TGTGCCAGCAGTTACGATTCCTTCGGGGAGCAGTACTTC.

Details on this clonotype: One base away lies a much larger clone, so this may be a sequencing read error. The chain uses TRBV20-1 and TRBJ2-5, with 7 bases matching TRBD2. The CDR3 has 13 residues. V lost 7 bases, J lost 0 bases, and 5 bases stayed unmatched. CDR1 is DFQATT, CDR2 SNEGSKA, per germline (reference sequence). For the CDR3, the DNA is TGCAGTGTTATCCTAGCGGACCAAGAGACCCAGTACTTC. The encoded protein is CSVILADQETQYF.

This clonotype has just a few counts. V gene TRBV7-2 combines with J gene TRBJ1-2; a possible D gene is TRBD1 (5 bases). This CDR3 region has 15 residues. Germline V gives CDR1 SGHTA, CDR2 FQGNSA. V was clipped by 5 bases and J by 4 bases, with 17 bases between them. CDR3 DNA sequence: TGTGCCAGCAGCAAAGGGCGGGGCGGGGGCTATGGCTACACCTTC. Residues: CASSKGRGGGYGYTF.

This chain joins TRBV5-1 and TRBJ2-5; TRBD2 matches at 10 bases. Unmatched junction bases numbered 5, after V lost 3 bases and J lost 0 bases. The CDR3 sequence is 16 residues long. Germline-derived CDR1 and CDR2 are SGHRS and YFSETQ. As DNA, the CDR3 is TGCGCCAGCAGCTGGACTAGCGGATCGAACCAAGAGACCCAGTACTTC. Its translation is CASSWTSGSNQETQYF.

The chain has TRBV7-2 and TRBJ2-1, with D possibly TRBD1 on 6 matching bases. Looked up from germline, CDR1 is SGHTA and CDR2 is FQGNSA. V lost 1 base to trimming and J lost 10 bases, with 14 bases between them. The CDR3 sequence is 14 residues long. The CDR3, as DNA: TGTGCCAGCAGCTTAGGGCACACAGGGATAGAGCAGTTCTTC. Protein product: CASSLGHTGIEQFF.

About this clonotype: This may arise from a read error, as a much more abundant clone is one base away. CDR3 nucleotide sequence: TGTGCCAGCAGTGCCGGGACTACCACAGATGCGCAGTATTTT. Its translation is CASSAGTTTDAQYF. The V and J genes are TRBV12-3 or TRBV12-4 and TRBJ2-3, with TRBD2 matching over 7 bases. This CDR3 is 14 amino acids long.

The J gene is TRBJ2-7, the V gene TRBV12-3 or TRBV12-4; D is unclear. The CDR3 runs 13 residues. V was pared by 2 bases and J by 3 bases, with 8 bases between. The chain's CDR3 is CASSLKDHYEQYF. CDR3 in DNA: TGTGCCAGCAGTTTAAAGGACCACTACGAGCAGTACTTC.

This clonotype was counted only a few times. The chain links TRBV9 to TRBJ2-3, with a possible D match to TRBD2 (5 bases). Per the germline V gene, CDR1 is SGDLS and CDR2 is YYNGEE. The ends were cut back, 4 bases at V and 0 bases at J, with 18 bases in the middle. The CDR3 spans 17 residues. The CDR3 nucleotides are TGTGCCAGCAGCCGGAGCGGAGGTTCTAGTAGCACAGATACGCAGTATTTT. This encodes CASSRSGGSSSTDTQYF.

This clonotype was seen repeatedly, ten times or more. The genes are TRBV20-1 and TRBJ1-1; no firm D call. Germline V gene lookup returns CDR1 DFQATT and CDR2 SNEGSKA (reference sequence). The germline V and J ends were trimmed by 0 bases and 4 bases, with 6 bases remaining between them. The CDR3 has 12 amino acids. This CDR3 reads CSARDTITEAFF. In DNA, the CDR3 is TGCAGTGCTAGAGATACCATCACTGAAGCTTTCTTT.

This clonotype has just a few counts. The V call is TRBV6-2 or TRBV6-3, the J call TRBJ1-6; D ambiguous. This CDR3 has 12 amino acids. With 8 bases removed from V and 7 bases from J, the gap between germline ends came to 9 bases. Germline V lookup: CDR1 MNHEY, CDR2 SVGEGT. CDR3 sequence (DNA): TGTGCCAGCGGGCAGACCAATTCACCCCTCCACTTT. Translated, it gives CASGQTNSPLHF.

This clonotype was detected only a few times. The V gene is TRBV12-3 or TRBV12-4, the J gene TRBJ1-2; 9 bases align to TRBD1. The CDR3 covers 14 residues. V lost 7 bases, J lost 10 bases, and 13 bases stayed unmatched. The CDR3 DNA reads TGTGCCAGCAAAAAACAGGGGGCCTGGCTGGACTACACCTTC. It encodes CASKKQGAWLDYTF.

This clonotype was detected only a few times. The rearrangement uses TRBV28 and TRBJ1-4; D call uncertain. The V end lost 5 bases, the J end lost 8 bases, and 15 bases lay between the germline ends. Per germline, CDR1 MDHEN and CDR2 SYDVKM. The CDR3 runs to 14 residues. CDR3 DNA: TGTGCCAGCAGTCAGTCCGACAAATTGGAAAAACTGTTTTTT. It specifies CASSQSDKLEKLFF.

V gene TRBV29-1 combines with J gene TRBJ2-1; 8 nucleotides agree with TRBD1. The V gene's germline CDR1 is SQVTM and CDR2 ANQGSEA. This CDR3 has 14 residues. After removal of 1 base from V and 4 bases from J, the junction contained 3 bases not matched to a gene. CDR3 nucleotides: TGCAGCGTTGAAGGGACAGGGTCTTACAATGAGCAGTTCTTC. Translating it yields CSVEGTGSYNEQFF.